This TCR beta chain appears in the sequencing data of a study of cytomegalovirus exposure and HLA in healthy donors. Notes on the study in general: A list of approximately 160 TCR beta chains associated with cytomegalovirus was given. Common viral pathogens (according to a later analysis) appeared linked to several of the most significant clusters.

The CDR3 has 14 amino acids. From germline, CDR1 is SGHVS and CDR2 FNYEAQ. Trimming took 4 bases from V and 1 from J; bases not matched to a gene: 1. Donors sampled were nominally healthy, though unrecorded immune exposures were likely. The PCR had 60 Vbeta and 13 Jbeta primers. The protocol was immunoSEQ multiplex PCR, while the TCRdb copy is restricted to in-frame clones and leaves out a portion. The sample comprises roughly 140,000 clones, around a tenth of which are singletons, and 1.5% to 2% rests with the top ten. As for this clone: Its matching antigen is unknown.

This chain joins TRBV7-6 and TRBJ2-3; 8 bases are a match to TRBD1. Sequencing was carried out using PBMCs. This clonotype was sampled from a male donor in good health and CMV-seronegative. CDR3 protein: CASSSQGGTDTQYF. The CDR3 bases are TGTGCCAGCAGCTCACAGGGGGGCACAGATACGCAGTATTTT.